The entry below describes one TCR beta chain. This record belongs to a study of PD-L1 blockade in urothelial cancer. On the study more broadly: Patients had received 0 to 3 prior chemotherapy regimens. When blood samples were assessed, the median T cell count was 141,255.

Pretreatment and on-treatment samples were taken, numbering 1 to 8 per patient. TCRdb's table, derived via immunoSEQ multiplex PCR, lists solely in-frame clones and lacks some. The sample carries about 74,000 clones, 84% recorded once. The ends lost 3 bases at V and 2 bases at J; junction bases unmatched: 8. The CDR3 consists of 16 residues. Germline V gene sequence: CDR1 KGHSH, CDR2 LQKENI. This sequence originates from a man between 65 and 85 years old with urothelial cancer. The source was PBMCs, collected around atezolizumab (anti-PD-L1) treatment. The chain links TRBV18 to TRBJ2-5; 8 positions agree with TRBD1. The CDR3 coding sequence is TGTGCCAGCTCACCCGGGATCGGACAGGGTCAAGAGACCCAGTACTTC. As protein: CASSPGIGQGQETQYF. The whole variable domain, remainder taken from reference TRBV18 and TRBJ2-5, is NAGVMQNPRHLVRRRGQEARLRCSPMKGHSHVYWYRQLPEEGLKFMVYLQKENIIDESGMPKERFSAEFPKEGPSILRIQQVVRGDSAAYFCASSPGIGQGQETQYFGPGTRLLVL.